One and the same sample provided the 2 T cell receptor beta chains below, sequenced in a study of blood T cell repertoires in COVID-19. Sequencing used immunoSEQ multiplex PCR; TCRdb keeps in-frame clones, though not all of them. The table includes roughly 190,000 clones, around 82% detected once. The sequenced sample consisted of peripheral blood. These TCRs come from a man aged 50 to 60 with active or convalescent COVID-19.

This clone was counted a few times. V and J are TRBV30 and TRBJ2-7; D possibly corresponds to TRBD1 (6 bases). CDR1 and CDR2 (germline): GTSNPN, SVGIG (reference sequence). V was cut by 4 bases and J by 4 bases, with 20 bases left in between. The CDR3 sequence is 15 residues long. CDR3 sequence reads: CAWKKQGSVEYEQYF. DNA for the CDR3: TGTGCCTGGAAGAAGCAGGGGTCAGTAGAGTACGAGCAGTACTTC.

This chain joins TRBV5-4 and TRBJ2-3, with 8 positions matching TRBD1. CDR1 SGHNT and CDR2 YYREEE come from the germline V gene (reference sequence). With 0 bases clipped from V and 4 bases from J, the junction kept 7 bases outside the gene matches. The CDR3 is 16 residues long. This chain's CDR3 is CASSLGGAGGPDTQYF. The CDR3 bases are TGTGCCAGCAGCTTGGGGGGGGCAGGGGGCCCAGATACGCAGTATTTT.